Listed here is a single TCR beta chain. This CDR3 is built from 15 residues. Germline V gene lookup returns CDR1 SEHNR and CDR2 FQNEAQ (reference sequence). V shed 4 bases and J 7 bases; nucleotides not matched to a gene: 8. The authors negatively isolated CD8+ and CD4+ T cells and FACS-enriched TEMRA cells. The record originates from a study of CD8 T cells in Susac syndrome. Reverse transcription of about 0.45 to 1 ug RNA was carried out with random hexamers. It was immunoSEQ multiplex PCR that amplified TCR beta CDR3 across 54 Vbeta and 13 Jbeta. One entry per CDR3 protein results from TCRdb running MiXCR on the immunoSEQ multiplex PCR reads. The sample shows hundreds of thousands of distinct CDR3 sequences, 89% of them seen only once.

The chain uses TRBV7-9 and TRBJ2-2; TRBD1 agrees at 8 bases. The sequence was collected from a human donor with multiple sclerosis. Material: CD8+ T cells from PBMCs. CDR3 amino acids: CASSSLTGEFGELFF. The CDR3 DNA is TGTGCCAGCAGCTCTTTGACAGGGGAGTTCGGGGAGCTGTTTTTT.